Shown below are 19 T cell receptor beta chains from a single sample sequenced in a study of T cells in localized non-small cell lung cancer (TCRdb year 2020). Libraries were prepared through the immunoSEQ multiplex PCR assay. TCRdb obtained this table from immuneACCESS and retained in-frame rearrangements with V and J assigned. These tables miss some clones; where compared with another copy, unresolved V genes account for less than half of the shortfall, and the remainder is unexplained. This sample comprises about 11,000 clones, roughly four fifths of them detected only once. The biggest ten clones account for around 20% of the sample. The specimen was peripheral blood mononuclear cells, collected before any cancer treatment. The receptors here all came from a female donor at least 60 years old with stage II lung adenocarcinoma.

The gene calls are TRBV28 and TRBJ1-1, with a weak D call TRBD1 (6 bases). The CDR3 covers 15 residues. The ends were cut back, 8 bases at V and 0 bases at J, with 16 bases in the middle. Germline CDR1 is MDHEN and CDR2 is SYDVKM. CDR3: CASQDWGAMNTEAFF. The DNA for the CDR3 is TGTGCCAGCCAGGACTGGGGGGCCATGAACACTGAAGCTTTCTTT. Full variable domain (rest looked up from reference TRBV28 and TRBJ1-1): DVKVTQSSRYLVKRTGEKVFLECVQDMDHENMFWYRQDPGLGLRLIYFSYDVKMKEKGDIPEGYSVSREKKERFSLILESASTNQTSMYLCASQDWGAMNTEAFFGQGTRLTVV.

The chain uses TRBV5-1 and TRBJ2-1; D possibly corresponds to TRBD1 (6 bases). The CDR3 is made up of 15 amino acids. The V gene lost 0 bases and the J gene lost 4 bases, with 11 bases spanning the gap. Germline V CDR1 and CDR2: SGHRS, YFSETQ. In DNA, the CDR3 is TGCGCCAGCAGCTTGGCCGGAAGGGGGTACAATGAGCAGTTCTTC. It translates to CASSLAGRGYNEQFF.

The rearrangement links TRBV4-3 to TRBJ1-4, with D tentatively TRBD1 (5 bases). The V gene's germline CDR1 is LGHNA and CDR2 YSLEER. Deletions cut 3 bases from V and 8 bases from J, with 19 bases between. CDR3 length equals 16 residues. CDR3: CASSHKISGEGEKLFF. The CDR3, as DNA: TGCGCCAGCAGCCATAAGATATCGGGGGAGGGGGAAAAACTGTTTTTT.

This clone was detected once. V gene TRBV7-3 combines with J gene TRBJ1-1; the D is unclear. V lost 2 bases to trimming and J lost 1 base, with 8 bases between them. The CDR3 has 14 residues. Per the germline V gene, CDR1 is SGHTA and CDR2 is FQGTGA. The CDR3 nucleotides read TGTGCCAGCAGCTTAGATGCGCAGAACACTGAAGCTTTCTTT. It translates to CASSLDAQNTEAFF.

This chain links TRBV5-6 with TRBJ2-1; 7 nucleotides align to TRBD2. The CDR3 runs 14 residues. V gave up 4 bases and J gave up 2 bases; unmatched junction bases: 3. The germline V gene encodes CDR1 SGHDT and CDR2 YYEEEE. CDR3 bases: TGTGCCAGCAGCCCGCGGGAGACCTACAATGAGCAGTTCTTC. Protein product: CASSPRETYNEQFF.

In DNA form, the CDR3 reads TGTGCCATCAGTGAGCCCGGACTAGGGGACGAGCAGTACTTC. It translates to CAISEPGLGDEQYF. The chain uses TRBV10-3 and TRBJ2-7; 7 bases agree with TRBD2. From germline, CDR1 is ENHRY and CDR2 SYGVKD. CDR3 length equals 14 residues. Trimming at V came to 2 bases and at J to 5 bases, leaving 6 bases not matched to a gene.

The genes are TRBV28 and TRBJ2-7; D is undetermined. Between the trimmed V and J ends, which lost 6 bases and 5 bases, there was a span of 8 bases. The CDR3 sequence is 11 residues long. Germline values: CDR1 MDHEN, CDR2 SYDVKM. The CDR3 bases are TGTGCCAGCAGCCACTGGGACGAGCAGTACTTC. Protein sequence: CASSHWDEQYF. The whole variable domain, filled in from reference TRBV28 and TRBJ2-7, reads DVKVTQSSRYLVKRTGEKVFLECVQDMDHENMFWYRQDPGLGLRLIYFSYDVKMKEKGDIPEGYSVSREKKERFSLILESASTNQTSMYLCASSHWDEQYFGPGTRLTVT.

The CDR3: CASSPGQGRSPLHF. The CDR3 DNA reads TGTGCCAGCAGTCCCGGACAGGGACGATCACCCCTCCACTTT. The J gene is TRBJ1-6, the V gene TRBV6-6, with 8 bases identical to TRBD1. The CDR3 spans 14 residues. The V gene end was trimmed by 5 bases and the J gene end by 10 bases; junction bases not matched to a gene: 7. The germline gives CDR1 MNHNY, CDR2 SVGAGI (reference sequence).

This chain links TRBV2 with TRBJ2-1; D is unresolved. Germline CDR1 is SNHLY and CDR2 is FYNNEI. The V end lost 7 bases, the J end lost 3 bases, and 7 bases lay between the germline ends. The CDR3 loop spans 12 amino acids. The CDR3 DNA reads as TGTGCCAGCACGCGGAACTACAATGAGCAGTTCTTC. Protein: CASTRNYNEQFF.

In DNA form, the CDR3 reads TGTGCCAGCTCACCACCGGGATCTCTCTCCTACGAGCAGTACTTC. Its protein is CASSPPGSLSYEQYF. The chain combines TRBV18 with TRBJ2-7; D remains ambiguous. The length of the CDR3 is 15 residues. V lost 0 bases and J 0 bases, leaving 9 bases between the germline ends. Germline-derived CDR1 and CDR2 are KGHSH and LQKENI.

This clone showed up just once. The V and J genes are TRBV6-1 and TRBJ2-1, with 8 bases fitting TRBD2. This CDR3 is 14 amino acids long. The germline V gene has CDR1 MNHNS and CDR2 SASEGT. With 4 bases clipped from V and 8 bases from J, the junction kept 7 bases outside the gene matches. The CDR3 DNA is TGTGCCAGCAGTGGTCGGGAGGGCCGATATGAGCAGTTCTTC. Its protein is CASSGREGRYEQFF.

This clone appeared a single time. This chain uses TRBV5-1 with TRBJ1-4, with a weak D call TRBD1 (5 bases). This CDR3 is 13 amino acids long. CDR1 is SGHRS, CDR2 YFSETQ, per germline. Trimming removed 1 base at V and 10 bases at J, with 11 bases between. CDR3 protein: CASSLRGQGKLFF. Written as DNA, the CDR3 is TGCGCCAGCAGCTTGAGGGGCCAGGGAAAACTGTTTTTT.

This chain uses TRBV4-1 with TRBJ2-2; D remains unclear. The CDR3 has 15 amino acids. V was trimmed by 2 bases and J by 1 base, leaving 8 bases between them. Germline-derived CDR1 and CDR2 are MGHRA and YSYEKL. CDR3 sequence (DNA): TGCGCCAGCAGCCAATGGGGTGGGAACACCGGGGAGCTGTTTTTT. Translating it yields CASSQWGGNTGELFF.

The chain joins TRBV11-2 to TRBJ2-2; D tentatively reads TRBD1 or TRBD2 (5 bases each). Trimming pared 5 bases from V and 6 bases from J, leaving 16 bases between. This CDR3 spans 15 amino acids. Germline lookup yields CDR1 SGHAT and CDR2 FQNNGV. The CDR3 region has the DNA TGTGCCAGCAGCCTTACTGGGGCTAGCCCCGGGGAGCTGTTTTTT. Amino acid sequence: CASSLTGASPGELFF.

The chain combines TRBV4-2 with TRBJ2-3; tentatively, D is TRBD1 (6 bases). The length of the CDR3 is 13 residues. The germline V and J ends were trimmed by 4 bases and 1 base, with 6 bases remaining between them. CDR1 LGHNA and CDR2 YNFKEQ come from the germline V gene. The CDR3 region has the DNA TGTGCCAGCAGCCGGACAGGCACAGATACGCAGTATTTT. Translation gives CASSRTGTDTQYF.

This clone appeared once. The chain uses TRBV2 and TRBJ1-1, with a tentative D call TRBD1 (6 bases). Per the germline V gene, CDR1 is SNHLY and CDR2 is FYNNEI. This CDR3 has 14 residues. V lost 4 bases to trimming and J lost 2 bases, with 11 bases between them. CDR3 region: CASSGQASNTEAFF. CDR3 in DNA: TGTGCCAGCAGTGGACAGGCGTCTAACACTGAAGCTTTCTTT.

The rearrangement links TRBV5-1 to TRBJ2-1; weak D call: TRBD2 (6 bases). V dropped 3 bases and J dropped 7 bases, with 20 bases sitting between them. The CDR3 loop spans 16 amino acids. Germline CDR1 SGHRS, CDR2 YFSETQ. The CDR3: CASSSPPGPRGNEQFF. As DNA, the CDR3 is TGCGCCAGCAGCTCCCCTCCGGGACCCCGGGGGAATGAGCAGTTCTTC.

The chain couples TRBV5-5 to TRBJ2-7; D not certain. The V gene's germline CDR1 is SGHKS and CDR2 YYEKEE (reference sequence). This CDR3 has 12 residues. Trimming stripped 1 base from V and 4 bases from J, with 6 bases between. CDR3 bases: TGTGCCAGCAGCTTGTTGGTTTACGAGCAGTACTTC. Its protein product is CASSLLVYEQYF.

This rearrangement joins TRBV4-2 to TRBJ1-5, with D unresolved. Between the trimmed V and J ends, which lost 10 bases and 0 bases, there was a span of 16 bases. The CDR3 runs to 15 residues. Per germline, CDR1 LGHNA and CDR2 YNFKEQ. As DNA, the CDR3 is TGTGCCACCTCCGAGGCTGCCAATAGCAATCAGCCCCAGCATTTT. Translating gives CATSEAANSNQPQHF.